This passage covers 12 T cell receptor beta chains from one sample sequenced in a study of blood T cell repertoires in COVID-19. TCRdb's table, derived via immunoSEQ multiplex PCR, lists solely in-frame clones and lacks some. The sample carries 130,000 to 150,000 clones, 85% recorded once. The sequenced sample was peripheral blood. These receptors were taken from a human donor with acute or convalescent COVID-19. The donor label of this sample is uncertain.

This chain links TRBV18 with TRBJ1-5; the D is unclear. In germline, CDR1 is KGHSH, CDR2 LQKENI. V was shortened by 6 bases and J by 0 bases, with 18 bases between the two germline ends. The CDR3 has 17 amino acids. In DNA, the CDR3 is TGTGCCAGCTCCCCCAGCGTGACTGACGATAGCAATCAGCCCCAGCATTTT. Amino acid sequence: CASSPSVTDDSNQPQHF.

The gene calls are TRBV19 and TRBJ2-5; TRBD1 might be the D (6 bases). The CDR3 spans 12 residues. From germline, CDR1 is LNHDA and CDR2 SQIVND (reference sequence). Trimming shortened V by 4 bases and J by 6 bases, and 9 bases separated the two germline ends. CDR3 DNA: TGTGCCAGTAGTACAGGGGAAAAGACCCAGTACTTC. As protein: CASSTGEKTQYF.

The gene calls are TRBV27 and TRBJ2-1; 8 bases agree with TRBD1. The V gene's germline CDR1 is MNHEY and CDR2 SMNVEV (reference sequence). This CDR3 contains 13 residues. J lost 4 bases, V lost 7 bases, and 3 bases had no gene match. The CDR3 DNA reads TGTGCCAGCACCGGGACAGGTTACAATGAGCAGTTCTTC. Protein product: CASTGTGYNEQFF.

V and J are TRBV18 and TRBJ1-2; D gene unclear. This CDR3 spans 15 amino acids. Germline assignment: CDR1 KGHSH and CDR2 LQKENI. V shed 6 bases and J shed 5 bases, with 19 bases lying between them. This CDR3 reads CASSVSNSGKYGYTF. CDR3 DNA: TGTGCCAGCTCCGTTTCGAATTCAGGCAAATATGGCTACACCTTC.

The CDR3 here is CASSYFRTGGTSSTF. The CDR3 coding sequence is TGTGCCAGCAGTTACTTTCGGACAGGGGGCACCTCCTCCACCTTC. This chain joins TRBV6-6 and TRBJ1-2, with 11 bases lining up with TRBD1. CDR3 length: 15 residues. Germline V gene sequence: CDR1 MNHNY, CDR2 SVGAGI (reference sequence). The V gene end was trimmed by 1 base and the J gene end by 13 bases; junction bases not matched to a gene: 11.

The chain is built from TRBV6-1 and TRBJ1-5, with 7 bases that match TRBD1. The CDR3 is 18 residues long. The V gene's germline CDR1 is MNHNS and CDR2 SASEGT. With 4 bases clipped from V and 0 bases from J, the junction kept 12 bases outside the gene matches. This CDR3 reads CASSGSGTVDRSNQPQHF. As DNA, the CDR3 is TGTGCCAGCAGTGGGTCCGGGACAGTGGATCGTAGCAATCAGCCCCAGCATTTT.

The chain employs TRBV11-2 and TRBJ2-1; 11 bases agree with TRBD1. The germline CDR1 and CDR2 sequences are SGHAT and FQNNGV. The trim removed 5 bases at V and 6 bases at J, leaving 9 bases unmatched. The CDR3 loop spans 16 amino acids. CDR3 amino acids: CASSQVAGTGGNEQFF. CDR3 in DNA: TGTGCCAGCAGCCAAGTAGCCGGGACAGGGGGCAATGAGCAGTTCTTC.

The rearrangement uses TRBV6-5 and TRBJ1-1, with D unresolved. Germline values: CDR1 MNHEY, CDR2 SVGAGI. The CDR3 totals 13 residues. Trimming took 7 bases from V and 5 from J, leaving 14 bases between them. The DNA for the CDR3 is TGTGCCAGCAAGAGGGCCTGGAGTACTGAAGCTTTCTTT. Translation: CASKRAWSTEAFF.

The chain links TRBV30 to TRBJ2-3; no reliable D call. This CDR3 region has 13 residues. The V end lost 2 bases, the J end lost 1 base, and 7 bases lay between the germline ends. The germline gives CDR1 GTSNPN, CDR2 SVGIG (reference sequence). Here the CDR3 reads CAWSLAGTDTQYF. DNA of the CDR3: TGTGCCTGGAGTTTGGCAGGCACAGATACGCAGTATTTT.

The chain employs TRBV3-1 (or the pseudogene TRBV3-2) and TRBJ2-7, with a possible D match to TRBD1 (6 bases). CDR3 size: 14 residues. With 1 base removed from V and 0 bases from J, the gap between germline ends came to 7 bases. Germline CDR1 and CDR2: LGHDT and YNNKEL (reference sequence). The CDR3 loop reads CASSQGDNSYEQYF. CDR3 DNA sequence: TGTGCCAGCAGCCAAGGGGACAACTCCTACGAGCAGTACTTC.

This clone was recorded once. This chain uses TRBV25-1 with TRBJ2-7; 10 bases are a match to TRBD2. CDR3 length equals 15 residues. Germline values: CDR1 MGHDK, CDR2 SYGVNS. The trim removed 4 bases at V and 6 bases at J, leaving 9 bases unmatched. DNA for the CDR3: TGTGCCAGCAGTGCCCCCCTAGCGGGAGACGGCGAGCAGTACGTC. This codes for CASSAPLAGDGEQYV.

The genes are TRBV12-3 or TRBV12-4 and TRBJ1-6; D not certain. V gave up 6 bases and J gave up 9 bases, with 12 bases separating them. The CDR3 covers 13 residues. The CDR3 loop is CASSYSGSSPLHF. Here the CDR3 DNA reads TGTGCCAGCAGCTACAGCGGATCTTCACCCCTCCACTTT.